The 7 T cell receptor beta chains below come from one sample, sequenced in a study of cytomegalovirus exposure and HLA in healthy donors. Clones were read by immunoSEQ multiplex PCR, and TCRdb kept only the in-frame ones, dropping some. Of about 250,000 clones in the sample, about 90% were seen once. What was sequenced was PBMCs. The receptor set was obtained from a man in his late teens or twenties in good health and CMV-seropositive.

This clone occurred a few times. This chain links TRBV21-1 with TRBJ1-1. TRBV21-1 is classified as a pseudogene. This CDR3 comprises 14 residues. CDR3 region: CASSKNRRGTKAFF. CDR3 DNA: TGTGCCAGCAGCAAAAATAGGAGGGGAACTAAAGCTTTCTTT.

The rearrangement joins TRBV28 to TRBJ2-7, with 7 positions matching TRBD2. V lost 2 bases, J lost 6 bases, and 7 bases stayed unmatched. The CDR3 covers 14 residues. Germline CDR1 is MDHEN and CDR2 is SYDVKM. CDR3 sequence reads: CASSLAGVGSEQYF. The CDR3 DNA reads TGTGCCAGCAGTTTAGCGGGAGTGGGCTCCGAGCAGTACTTC.

The rearrangement joins TRBV5-1 to TRBJ2-3, with TRBD2 matching over 9 bases. The germline V gene has CDR1 SGHRS and CDR2 YFSETQ. J was trimmed by 3 bases and V by 5 bases; bases with no gene match: 4. This CDR3 spans 14 amino acids. Written as DNA, the CDR3 is TGCGCCAGCAGGCTAGCGGGAATTACAGATACGCAGTATTTT. Its translation is CASRLAGITDTQYF.

This chain joins TRBV12-5 and TRBJ2-7, with D possibly matching TRBD2 (5 bases). V was clipped by 6 bases and J by 3 bases, with 15 bases between them. The CDR3 runs 14 residues. The V gene's germline CDR1 is LGHNT and CDR2 FRNRAP. The chain's CDR3 is CASGPTREYYEQYF. CDR3 coding DNA: TGTGCTAGTGGGCCGACCCGGGAATACTACGAGCAGTACTTC.

The gene calls are TRBV9 and TRBJ1-1; D is perhaps TRBD1 (6 bases). This CDR3 is 15 amino acids long. Germline CDR1 is SGDLS and CDR2 is YYNGEE. Between the trimmed V and J ends, which lost 4 bases and 3 bases, there was a span of 16 bases. The CDR3, as DNA: TGTGCCAGCAGCCCAACGACAGGAGACTACACTGAAGCTTTCTTT. Protein: CASSPTTGDYTEAFF.

The chain employs TRBV5-6 and TRBJ2-2; 10 positions match TRBD1. V lost 1 base, J lost 8 bases, and 8 bases stayed unmatched. The CDR3 sequence is 16 residues long. Germline V lookup: CDR1 SGHDT, CDR2 YYEEEE. CDR3 in amino acids: CASSLRTTGGWGELFF. Here the CDR3 DNA reads TGTGCCAGCAGCTTGCGAACGACAGGGGGCTGGGGGGAGCTGTTTTTT.

V and J are TRBV5-4 and TRBJ2-1; D may be TRBD2 (5 bases). Trimming cost V 2 bases and J 6 bases, with 9 bases left between them. The CDR3 contains 13 residues. The germline gives CDR1 SGHNT, CDR2 YYREEE (reference sequence). CDR3 residues: CASSFRGPNEQFF. The CDR3 region has the DNA TGTGCCAGCAGCTTCCGGGGTCCCAATGAGCAGTTCTTC.